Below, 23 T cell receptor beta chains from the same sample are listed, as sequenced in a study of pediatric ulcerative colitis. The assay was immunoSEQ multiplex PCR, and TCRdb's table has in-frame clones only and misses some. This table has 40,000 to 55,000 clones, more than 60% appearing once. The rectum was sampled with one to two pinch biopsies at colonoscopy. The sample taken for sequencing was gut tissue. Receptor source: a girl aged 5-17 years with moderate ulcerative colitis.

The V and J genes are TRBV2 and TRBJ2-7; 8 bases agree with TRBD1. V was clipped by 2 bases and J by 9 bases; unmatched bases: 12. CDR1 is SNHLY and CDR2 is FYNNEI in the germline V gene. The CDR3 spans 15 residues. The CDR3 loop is CASSETPGRTGLQYF. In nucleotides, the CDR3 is TGTGCCAGCAGTGAAACCCCGGGAAGGACAGGGCTGCAGTACTTC.

In nucleotides, the CDR3 is TGCAGCGTTGACGAGACAGGGGACACTGAAGCTTTCTTT. This translates into CSVDETGDTEAFF. The V gene is TRBV29-1, the J gene TRBJ1-1, with 8 bases aligning to TRBD1. The CDR3 length is 13 residues. The germline gives CDR1 SQVTM, CDR2 ANQGSEA. Losses at the gene ends were 3 bases for V and 3 bases for J; bases not matched to a gene: 3.

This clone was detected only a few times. CDR3 in DNA: TGTGCCAGCAGTTTATTAGGGGTGACCCAGCATTTT. Protein: CASSLLGVTQHF. The chain joins TRBV28 to TRBJ1-5; perhaps TRBD1 as D (5 bases). Trimming pared 1 base from V and 11 bases from J, leaving 9 bases between. The length of the CDR3 is 12 residues. The germline V gene encodes CDR1 MDHEN and CDR2 SYDVKM.

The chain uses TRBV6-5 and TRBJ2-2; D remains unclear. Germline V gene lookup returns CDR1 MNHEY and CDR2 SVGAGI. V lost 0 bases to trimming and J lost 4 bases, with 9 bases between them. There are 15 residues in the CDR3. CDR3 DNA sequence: TGTGCCAGCAGTTACTCCAACGACTTCACCGGGGAGCTGTTTTTT. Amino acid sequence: CASSYSNDFTGELFF.

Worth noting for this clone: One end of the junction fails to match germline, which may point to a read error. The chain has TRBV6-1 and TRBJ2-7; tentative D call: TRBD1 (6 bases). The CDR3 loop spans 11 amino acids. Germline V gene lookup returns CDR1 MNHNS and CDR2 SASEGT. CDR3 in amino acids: CASSVVGAAHF. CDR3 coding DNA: TGTGCCAGCAGTGTAGTGGGGGCGGCGCACTTC.

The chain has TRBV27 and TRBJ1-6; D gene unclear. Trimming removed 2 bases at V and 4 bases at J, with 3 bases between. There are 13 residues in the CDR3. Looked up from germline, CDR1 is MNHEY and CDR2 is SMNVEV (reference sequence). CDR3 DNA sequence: TGTGCCAGCAGTTTAATATATAATTCACCCCTCCACTTT. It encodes CASSLIYNSPLHF.

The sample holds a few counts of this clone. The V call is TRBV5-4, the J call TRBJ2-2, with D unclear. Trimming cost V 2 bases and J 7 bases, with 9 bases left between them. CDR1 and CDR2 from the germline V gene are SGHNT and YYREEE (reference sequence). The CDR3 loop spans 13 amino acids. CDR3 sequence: CASSFSWNGELFF. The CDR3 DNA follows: TGTGCCAGCAGCTTCAGCTGGAACGGGGAGCTGTTTTTT.

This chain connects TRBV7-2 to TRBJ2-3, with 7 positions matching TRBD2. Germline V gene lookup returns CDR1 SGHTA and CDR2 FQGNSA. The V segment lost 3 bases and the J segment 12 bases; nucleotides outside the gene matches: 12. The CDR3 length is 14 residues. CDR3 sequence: CASSLSGIKLNQYF. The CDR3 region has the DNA TGTGCCAGCAGCTTGAGCGGGATAAAACTTAATCAGTATTTT.

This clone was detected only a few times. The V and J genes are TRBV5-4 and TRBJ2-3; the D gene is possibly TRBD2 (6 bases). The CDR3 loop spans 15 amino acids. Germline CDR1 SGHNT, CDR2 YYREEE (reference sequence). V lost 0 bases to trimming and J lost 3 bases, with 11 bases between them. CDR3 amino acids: CASSLDPGGTDTQYF. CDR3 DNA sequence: TGTGCCAGCAGCTTGGACCCAGGAGGGACAGATACGCAGTATTTT.

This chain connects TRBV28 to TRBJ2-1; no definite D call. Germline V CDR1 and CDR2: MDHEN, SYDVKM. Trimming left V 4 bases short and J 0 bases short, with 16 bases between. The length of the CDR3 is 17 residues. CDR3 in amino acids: CASSSRQRGRSYNEQFF. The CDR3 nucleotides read TGTGCCAGCAGTTCCCGGCAGCGTGGCCGCTCCTACAATGAGCAGTTCTTC.

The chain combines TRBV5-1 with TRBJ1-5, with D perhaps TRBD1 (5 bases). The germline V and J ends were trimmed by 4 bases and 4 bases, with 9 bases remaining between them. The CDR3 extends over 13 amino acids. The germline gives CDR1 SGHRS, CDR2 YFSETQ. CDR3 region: CASSAGTNQPQHF. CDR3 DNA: TGCGCCAGCAGCGCCGGGACTAATCAGCCCCAGCATTTT.

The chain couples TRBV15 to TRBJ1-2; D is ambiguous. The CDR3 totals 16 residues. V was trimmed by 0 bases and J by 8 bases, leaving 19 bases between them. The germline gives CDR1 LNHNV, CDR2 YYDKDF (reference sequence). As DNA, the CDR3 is TGTGCCACCAGCAGAGATCGTGGAAGGGCTGGACGCGGCTACACCTTC. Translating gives CATSRDRGRAGRGYTF.

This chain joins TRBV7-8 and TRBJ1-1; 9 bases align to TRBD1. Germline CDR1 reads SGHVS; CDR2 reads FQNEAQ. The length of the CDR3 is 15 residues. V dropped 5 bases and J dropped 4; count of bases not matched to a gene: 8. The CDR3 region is CASSPRQGDITEAFF. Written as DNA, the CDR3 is TGTGCCAGCAGCCCTCGACAGGGGGATATCACTGAAGCTTTCTTT.

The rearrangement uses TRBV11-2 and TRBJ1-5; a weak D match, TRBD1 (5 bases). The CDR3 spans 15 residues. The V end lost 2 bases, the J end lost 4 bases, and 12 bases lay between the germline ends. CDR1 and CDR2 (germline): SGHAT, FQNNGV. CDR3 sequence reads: CASSLIRQNNQPQHF. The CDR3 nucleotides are TGTGCCAGCAGCTTAATCCGACAGAATAATCAGCCCCAGCATTTT. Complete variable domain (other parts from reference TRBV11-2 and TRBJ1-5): EAGVAQSPRYKIIEKRQSVAFWCNPISGHATLYWYQQILGQGPKLLIQFQNNGVVDDSQLPKDRFSAERLKGVDSTLKIQPAKLEDSAVYLCASSLIRQNNQPQHFGDGTRLSIL.

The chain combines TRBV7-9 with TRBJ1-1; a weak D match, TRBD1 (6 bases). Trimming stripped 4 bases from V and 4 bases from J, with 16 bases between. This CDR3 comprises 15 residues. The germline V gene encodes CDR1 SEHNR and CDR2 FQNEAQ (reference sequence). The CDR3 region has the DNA TGTGCCAGCAGCTCTGGAGACAGGAGGGGCACTGAAGCTTTCTTT. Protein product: CASSSGDRRGTEAFF.

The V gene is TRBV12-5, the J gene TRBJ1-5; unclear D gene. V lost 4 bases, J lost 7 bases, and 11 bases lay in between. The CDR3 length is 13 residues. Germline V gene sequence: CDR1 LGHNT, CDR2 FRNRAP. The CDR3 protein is CASGSGQLQPQHF. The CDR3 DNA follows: TGTGCTAGTGGTTCCGGTCAGTTACAGCCCCAGCATTTT.

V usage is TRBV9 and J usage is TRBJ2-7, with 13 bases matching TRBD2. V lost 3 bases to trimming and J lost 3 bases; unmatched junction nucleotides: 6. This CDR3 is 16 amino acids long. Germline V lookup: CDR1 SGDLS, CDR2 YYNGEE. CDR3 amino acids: CASSGPGLAGVYEQYF. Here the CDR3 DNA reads TGTGCCAGCAGCGGACCTGGACTAGCGGGAGTCTACGAGCAGTACTTC.

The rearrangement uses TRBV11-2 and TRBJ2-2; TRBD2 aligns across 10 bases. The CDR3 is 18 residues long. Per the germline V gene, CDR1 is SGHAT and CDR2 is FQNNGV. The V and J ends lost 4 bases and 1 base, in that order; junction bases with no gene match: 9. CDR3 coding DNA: TGTGCCAGCAGCTCCACCGACGGACTAGCGGTGAACACCGGGGAGCTGTTTTTT. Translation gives CASSSTDGLAVNTGELFF.

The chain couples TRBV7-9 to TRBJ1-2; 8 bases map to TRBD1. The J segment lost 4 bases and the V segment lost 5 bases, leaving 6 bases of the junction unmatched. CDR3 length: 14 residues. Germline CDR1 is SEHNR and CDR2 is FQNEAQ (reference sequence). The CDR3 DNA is TGTGCCAGCAGCCCAGGGACAGGATTCTATGGCTACACCTTC. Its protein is CASSPGTGFYGYTF.

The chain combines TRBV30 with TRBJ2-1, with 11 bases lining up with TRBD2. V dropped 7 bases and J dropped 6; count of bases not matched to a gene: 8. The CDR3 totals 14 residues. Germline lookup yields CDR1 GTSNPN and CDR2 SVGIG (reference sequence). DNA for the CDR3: TGTGCCTCCAAACTAGCGGGAGCCCGCAATGAGCAGTTCTTC. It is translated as CASKLAGARNEQFF.

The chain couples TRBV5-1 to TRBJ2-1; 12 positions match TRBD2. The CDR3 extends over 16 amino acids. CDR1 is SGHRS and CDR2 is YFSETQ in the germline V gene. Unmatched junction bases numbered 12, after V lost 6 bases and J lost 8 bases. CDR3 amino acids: CASTRGLAGFVDEQFF. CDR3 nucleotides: TGCGCCAGCACCAGAGGACTAGCGGGATTTGTAGATGAGCAGTTCTTC. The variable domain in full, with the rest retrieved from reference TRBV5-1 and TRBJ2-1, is KAGVTQTPRYLIKTRGQQVTLSCSPISGHRSVSWYQQTPGQGLQFLFEYFSETQRNKGNFPGRFSGRQFSNSRSEMNVSTLELGDSALYLCASTRGLAGFVDEQFFGPGTRLTVL.

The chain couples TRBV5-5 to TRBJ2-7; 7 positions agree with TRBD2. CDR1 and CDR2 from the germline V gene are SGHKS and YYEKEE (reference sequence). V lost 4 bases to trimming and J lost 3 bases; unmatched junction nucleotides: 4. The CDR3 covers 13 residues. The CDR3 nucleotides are TGTGCCAGCAGCCGGGACTACTACTACGAGCAGTACTTC. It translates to CASSRDYYYEQYF.

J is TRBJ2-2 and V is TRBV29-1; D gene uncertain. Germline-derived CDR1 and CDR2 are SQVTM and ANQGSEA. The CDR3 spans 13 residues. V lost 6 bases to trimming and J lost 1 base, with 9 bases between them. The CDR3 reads CSVGRLNTGELFF. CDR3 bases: TGCAGCGTAGGGCGGCTGAACACCGGGGAGCTGTTTTTT.